A selection of T cell receptor beta chains follows, all from one sample in a study of blood T cell repertoires in COVID-19. Here immunoSEQ multiplex PCR was the method, and the copy in TCRdb shows in-frame clones only, minus some. Of more than 150,000 clones listed, around four fifths are singletons. The sequencing input was PBMCs or T cells enriched from blood (not recorded which). The receptors were gathered from a man aged 35 to 55 who had recovered from COVID-19. Both conserved end residues are part of each CDR3. The D gene is left open where the match is weak. For some rows the clone size is stated as once, few or many, or as a class when expanded; others skip it.

- 12 TRBJ1-3 TRBV9 - TGTGCCAGCCAGACACCTGGAAACACCATATATTTT CASQTPGNTIYF
few 16 TRBJ1-3 TRBV7-9 - TGTGCCAGCGGGTGGGGGGGAAGAGACTCTGGAAACACCATATATTTT CASGWGGRDSGNTIYF
- 16 TRBJ1-4 TRBV5-1 - TGCGCCAGCAGCTTGGGGGCGACAGGCCTCAGGGAAAAACTGTTTTTT CASSLGATGLREKLFF
- 15 TRBJ2-5 TRBV3-1/TRBV3-2 - TGTGCCAGCAGCCAAGATGAACAGGGCGTAGAGACCCAGTACTTC CASSQDEQGVETQYF
once 14 TRBJ2-3 TRBV10-3 TRBD2 TGTGCCACCTATAGCGGGATCGGCACAGATACGCAGTATTTT CATYSGIGTDTQYF
- 14 TRBJ2-1 TRBV7-2 TRBD2 TGTGCCAGCAGCTTGGCGGGGACTAGCACTGAGCAGTTCTTC CASSLAGTSTEQFF
- 15 TRBJ2-2 TRBV2 TRBD1 TGTGCCAGCAGTGTGGACAGGGTTGTTACCGGGGAGCTGTTTTTT CASSVDRVVTGELFF
- 14 TRBJ2-7 TRBV3-1/TRBV3-2 TRBD2 TGTGCCAGCAGCCTCGGGACTAGTAGCTACGAGCAGTACTTC CASSLGTSSYEQYF
- 13 TRBJ2-3 TRBV19 - TGTGCCAGTAGTTTCCCGGGGTCGATTACGCAGTATTTT CASSFPGSITQYF
- 14 TRBJ1-2 TRBV6-2/TRBV6-3 - TGTGCCAGCAGTTACTCGGGTAGCAACTATGGCTACACCTTC CASSYSGSNYGYTF
- 14 TRBJ1-2 TRBV30 - TGTGCCTGGAGTGTAACCGGGACACTAACTGGCTACACCTTC CAWSVTGTLTGYTF
- 14 TRBJ1-6 TRBV2 - TGTGCCAGCACCGGGCGGGGTCTAGGGTCACCCCTCCACTTT CASTGRGLGSPLHF
- 15 TRBJ2-1 TRBV5-4 TRBD2 TGTGCCAGCAGCGCGACTAGCTCTCCCTACAATGAGCAGTTCTTC CASSATSSPYNEQFF
- 16 TRBJ2-3 TRBV4-1 TRBD2 TGCGCCAGCAGCCAAGATGGGGGGGAAGCCACAGATACGCAGTATTTT CASSQDGGEATDTQYF
- 17 TRBJ1-5 TRBV27 - TGTGCCAGCAGTTTATCACCCGACAGAAGATCCAATCAGCCCCAGCATTTT CASSLSPDRRSNQPQHF
- 15 TRBJ1-1 TRBV11-2 TRBD1 TGTGCCAGCAGCTTACGACAGGGGCAGAACACTGAAGCTTTCTTT CASSLRQGQNTEAFF
- 14 TRBJ1-5 TRBV28 - TGTGCCAGCAGGCCACACCTTCAAAATCAGCCCCAGCATTTT CASRPHLQNQPQHF
- 13 TRBJ2-5 TRBV5-1 - TGCGCCAGCAGCTCTACTACCGAAGAGACCCAGTACTTC CASSSTTEETQYF
- 16 TRBJ2-7 TRBV10-3 TRBD2 TGTGCCATCAGTGAGATAGGGACTAGCGGGACCTACGAGCAGTACTTC CAISEIGTSGTYEQYF
once 13 TRBJ1-1 TRBV6-5 - TGTGCCAGTAGAACAGGGTGGGGCACTGAAGCTTTCTTT CASRTGWGTEAFF
- 13 TRBJ1-1 TRBV18 - TGTGCCAGCTCACCGATGGGGAGAACTGAAGCTTTCTTT CASSPMGRTEAFF
- 15 TRBJ2-4 TRBV5-1 - TGCGCCAGCCGCGCGGACAGAATAGCCAAAAACATTCAGTACTTC CASRADRIAKNIQYF
- 16 TRBJ2-1 TRBV7-9 TRBD1 TGTGCCAGCACCAACCAGGGGGCGCACACCTACAATGAGCAGTTCTTC CASTNQGAHTYNEQFF
- 16 TRBJ2-1 TRBV11-2 - TGTGCCAGCAACTCGTTGGTCGGTACCTCCTACAATGAGCAGTTCTTC CASNSLVGTSYNEQFF
- 19 TRBJ2-1 TRBV27 TRBD2 TGTGCCAGCAGTTTTTTAGCGGGACTAGCGGGAGGACAACAAAAAGAGCAGTTCTTC CASSFLAGLAGGQQKEQFF
once 12 TRBJ2-2 TRBV6-6 TRBD1 TGTGCCAGCAGGACAGGGACCGGGGAGCTGTTTTTT CASRTGTGELFF
- 15 TRBJ1-2 TRBV18 TRBD1 TGTGCCAGCTCACGTGGACAGGAGGTCGGCTATGGCTACACCTTC CASSRGQEVGYGYTF
- 15 TRBJ2-3 TRBV27 TRBD2 TGTGCCAGCAGTTTACGGCGGGAGACCACAGATACGCAGTATTTT CASSLRRETTDTQYF
few 15 TRBJ2-7 TRBV6-2/TRBV6-3 TRBD2 TGTGCCAGCAGCCACTCGACTAGCGGCTTTTACGAGCAGTACTTC CASSHSTSGFYEQYF